This T cell receptor beta chain was identified in a study of T cells in Graves' hyperthyroidism and ophthalmopathy. Orbital computed tomography, thyroid ultrasound, serum thyroxine and TRAb, and clinical symptoms together informed the diagnoses. This clonotype has ten or more counts. Its matching antigen is unknown. Amplification of TCR beta CDR3 regions was performed using RNA transcripts as template. TCR CDR3 regions were first amplified by RT-PCR with HTBI primers. Via MiXCR, TCRdb re-called the multiplex PCR reads, giving one row per CDR3 protein. The table has 380,000 or so distinct CDR3 sequences, approximately 13% seen once. The study's findings and limits: Ophthalmopathy was predicted by the model a median of about 6.5 months ahead of onset. Blood shared most expanded thyroid clonotypes above 0.001.

This CDR3 is 16 amino acids long. Germline CDR1 is KGHSY and CDR2 is FQNENV. With 5 bases removed from V and 4 bases from J, the gap between germline ends came to 21 bases. The clonotype was recovered from a young woman with Graves' hyperthyroidism. This rearrangement joins TRBV16 to TRBJ2-7, with D maybe TRBD1 (6 bases). Sequencing input: blood. The chain's CDR3 is CASSCLTDRFSYEQYF. The DNA for the CDR3 is TGTGCCAGCAGCTGTCTCACCGACAGGTTTTCATACGAGCAGTACTTC.